This note documents a single T cell receptor beta chain sequence. Its antigen is still unknown. This record belongs to a study of T-cell reconstitution after alpha-beta-depleted transplantation in children. Unique molecular identifiers were incorporated during preparation of the TCRbeta library. TCRdb passed the PCR reads through MiXCR, listing each CDR3 protein once. Of about 240,000 distinct CDR3 sequences listed, about 26% were seen once; the top ten hold about 2.6%. The study, taken as a whole, reports: T-cell numbers and diversity one year post-transplant derived largely from freshly generated T cells. Expanded graft clones, several hundred of them, were reportedly the source of alpha-beta T cells about two months after transplant. Surviving thymic progenitors and recipient T cells were the source of high TCRbeta diversity at day 60 in some patients.

The source is a girl aged 2-9 years with Fanconi anemia, due to receive a stem cell transplant. The sample in question was PBMCs, obtained before TCRalphabeta/CD19-depleted stem cell transplant.

The CDR3, as DNA: TGTGCCAGCAGTTTGGGACAGTGGGGGCCTGAAGCTTTCTTT. Amino acids: CASSLGQWGPEAFF. The chain links TRBV12-3 or TRBV12-4 to TRBJ1-1; 7 nucleotides match TRBD1. The CDR3 spans 14 residues. V lost 3 bases to trimming and J lost 6 bases; unmatched junction nucleotides: 7.